The rows below give T cell receptor beta chains drawn from one sample of a study of response to subunit inactivated influenza vaccine. TCRdb re-called the RT-PCR reads through MiXCR, storing one row per CDR3 protein. The sample records 600,000 to 850,000 distinct CDR3 sequences, 14% being singletons. Sequencing used PBMCs from blood, obtained around two weeks before vaccination. These receptors were taken from a middle-aged man who received an inactivated influenza vaccine. CDR3s include the opening cysteine and the closing phenylalanine or tryptophan.

CDR3 length: 18; V gene: TRBV11-2; CDR3 protein: CASSFVAGGPSNTGELFF
CDR3 length: 15; V gene: TRBV5-1; CDR3 protein: CASSLLAQNADTQYF
CDR3 length: 14; V gene: TRBV10-3; CDR3 protein: CAISDTGAPYEQYF
CDR3 length: 14; V gene: TRBV28; CDR3 protein: CASSQQGLRETQYF
CDR3 length: 16; V gene: TRBV29-1; CDR3 protein: CSVGGTGRGIKQTQYF
CDR3 length: 16; V gene: TRBV7-2; CDR3 protein: CASSHRRHVTSDEQFF
CDR3 length: 15; V gene: TRBV6-5; CDR3 protein: CASSFLEQGVYGYTF
CDR3 length: 14; V gene: TRBV2; CDR3 protein: CASNQGSFGETQYF
CDR3 length: 15; V gene: TRBV7-9; CDR3 protein: CASSRPPGWTDTQYF
CDR3 length: 17; V gene: TRBV7-9; CDR3 protein: CASSFNLGAISYNEQFF
CDR3 length: 14; V gene: TRBV20-1; CDR3 protein: CSASGLTTNYGYTF
CDR3 length: 15; V gene: TRBV13; CDR3 protein: CASNPSGGHGDTQYF
CDR3 length: 18; V gene: TRBV12-3/TRBV12-4; CDR3 protein: CASTLGRTSGLSYNEQFF
CDR3 length: 17; V gene: TRBV10-3; CDR3 protein: CAISERSGLAGGVEQFF
CDR3 length: 14; V gene: TRBV12-3/TRBV12-4; CDR3 protein: CASRATGDYNEQFF
CDR3 length: 14; V gene: TRBV7-2; CDR3 protein: CASISRGGNSPLHF
CDR3 length: 13; V gene: TRBV5-1; CDR3 protein: CASSLFPNSEAFF
CDR3 length: 17; V gene: TRBV9; CDR3 protein: CASSPEVAGAGLDEQFF
CDR3 length: 15; V gene: TRBV5-1; CDR3 protein: CASSTRTGLTDTQYF
CDR3 length: 12; V gene: TRBV7-9; CDR3 protein: CASSLAWDSQYF
CDR3 length: 14; V gene: TRBV6-2/TRBV6-3; CDR3 protein: CASSYSDGRDTQYF
CDR3 length: 12; V gene: TRBV30; CDR3 protein: CAWQGSGNTIYF
CDR3 length: 15; V gene: TRBV12-3/TRBV12-4; CDR3 protein: CASRTRDINTGELFF
CDR3 length: 14; V gene: TRBV5-1; CDR3 protein: CASSLQGVGETQYF
CDR3 length: 15; V gene: TRBV11-2; CDR3 protein: CASSLDGSGYNEQFF
CDR3 length: 15; V gene: TRBV6-5; CDR3 protein: CASSSERGGNQPQHF
CDR3 length: 14; V gene: TRBV5-1; CDR3 protein: CASSLEVLYNEQFF
CDR3 length: 15; V gene: TRBV7-9; CDR3 protein: CASSLVRTGYDEQFF
CDR3 length: 16; V gene: TRBV6-2/TRBV6-3; CDR3 protein: CASRMGGAANTGELFF
CDR3 length: 11; V gene: TRBV12-3/TRBV12-4; CDR3 protein: CASSSDPRQFF
CDR3 length: 16; V gene: TRBV5-1; CDR3 protein: CASSLGRGLGVTEAFF
CDR3 length: 15; V gene: TRBV5-1; CDR3 protein: CASSLEETGSETQYF
CDR3 length: 14; V gene: TRBV12-3/TRBV12-4; CDR3 protein: CASSLLHAPETQYF
CDR3 length: 14; V gene: TRBV20-1; CDR3 protein: CSAVPPGQGAKLFF
CDR3 length: 15; V gene: TRBV15; CDR3 protein: CATSSLGRNTDTQYF
CDR3 length: 13; V gene: TRBV5-1; CDR3 protein: CASSWTNSNEQFF
CDR3 length: 13; V gene: TRBV4-3; CDR3 protein: CASSQDSGGEQYF
CDR3 length: 16; V gene: TRBV25-1; CDR3 protein: CASSDLSGSSYNEQFF
CDR3 length: 19; V gene: TRBV20-1; CDR3 protein: CSASSDGSGGVPSTDTQYF
CDR3 length: 14; V gene: TRBV6-5; CDR3 protein: CASSYSAPNSPLHF
CDR3 length: 14; V gene: TRBV12-3/TRBV12-4; CDR3 protein: CASSPRGGSTEAFF
CDR3 length: 15; V gene: TRBV7-8; CDR3 protein: CASSPRGPLNNEQFF
CDR3 length: 16; V gene: TRBV7-9; CDR3 protein: CASSSRLGFVQETQYF
CDR3 length: 16; V gene: TRBV6-2/TRBV6-3; CDR3 protein: CASSSLPGQGAYGYTF
CDR3 length: 16; V gene: TRBV7-2; CDR3 protein: CASSLLAGSNTGELFF
CDR3 length: 13; V gene: TRBV12-3/TRBV12-4; CDR3 protein: CASSKDRTGDQYF
CDR3 length: 13; V gene: TRBV10-3; CDR3 protein: CAISAEHTYEQYF
CDR3 length: 13; V gene: TRBV15; CDR3 protein: CATSSLSMGPHAF